This TCR beta chain was captured in a study of cytomegalovirus exposure and HLA in healthy donors. The primer mix had 60 Vbeta and 13 Jbeta primers. Assay used: immunoSEQ multiplex PCR; TCRdb lists only in-frame clones, some missing. The table shows some 150,000 clones, with about 74% occurring only once. The CDR3 sequence is 14 residues long. Germline lookup yields CDR1 SNHLY and CDR2 FYNNEI. The trim removed 6 bases at V and 7 bases at J, leaving 5 bases unmatched. The rearrangement joins TRBV2 to TRBJ1-4; 10 nucleotides match TRBD1. The clonotype was recovered from a man younger than 35 in good health and CMV-seropositive. The sequenced material came from PBMCs. In DNA, the CDR3 is TGTGCCAGCAGGACCGGGACAGGGGTTGAAAAACTGTTTTTT. It is translated as CASRTGTGVEKLFF.